The 22 T cell receptor beta chains below all came from one sample that was sequenced in a study of blood T cells in healthy people across ages (dated by TCRdb to the mid-2010s). Libraries came from 5' RACE. Instrument used: Illumina HiSeq 2500. A second PCR of roughly 6 to 11 cycles was performed with a sample-barcoded 5' primer and a J-beta primer mix. The raw public reads went through TCRdb reprocessing: fastp at Q25, MiXCR clone calling, in-frame beta chains kept. Every entry covers one CDR3 protein and lists the most common genes and DNA from its rows. Recorded for this sample are 950,000 to 1,200,000 distinct CDR3 sequences; 35% to 45% of them occurred a single time. The ten largest clones take up roughly 14% of the sample. Source material: blood. The receptors originated from a man in his late teens or twenties in good health.

The chain is built from TRBV29-1 and TRBJ2-7; tentative D call: TRBD1 (6 bases). The CDR3 runs 14 residues. Trimming cost V 7 bases and J 7 bases, with 23 bases left between them. Germline CDR1 SQVTM, CDR2 ANQGSEA. The CDR3 spells CSARGISPLSEQYF. The CDR3 DNA sequence: TGCAGCGCGAGGGGGATCTCTCCTCTATCGGAGCAGTACTTC.

The chain combines TRBV6-5 with TRBJ1-2; 7 nucleotides agree with TRBD1. Germline V gene data show CDR1 as MNHEY and CDR2 as SVGAGI. J lost 3 bases, V lost 6 bases, and 13 bases had no gene match. The CDR3 consists of 16 residues. The CDR3 coding sequence is TGTGCCAGCAGCCGAAGGAGGGGGCTGATCGACTATGGCTACACCTTC. Protein sequence: CASSRRRGLIDYGYTF.

This clonotype was seen a handful of times. The CDR3 loop reads CSARSRQGVYNEQFF. In nucleotides, the CDR3 is TGCAGTGCTAGAAGTCGGCAGGGGGTCTACAATGAGCAGTTCTTC. V and J are TRBV20-1 and TRBJ2-1; TRBD1 matches 7 bases. Per germline, CDR1 DFQATT and CDR2 SNEGSKA (reference sequence). Trimming removed 2 bases from V and 3 bases from J; junction bases left unmatched: 7. The CDR3 loop spans 15 amino acids.

This clonotype was seen only once. The gene calls are TRBV6-5 and TRBJ2-6, with D perhaps given as TRBD1 or TRBD2 (5 bases each). The CDR3 consists of 15 residues. V lost 3 bases and J lost 3, with 9 bases in between. Germline V gene data show CDR1 as MNHEY and CDR2 as SVGAGI. CDR3 in amino acids: CASSYGGVGANVLTF. Here the CDR3 DNA reads TGTGCCAGCAGTTATGGGGGAGTTGGGGCCAACGTCCTGACTTTC.

The gene calls are TRBV5-6 and TRBJ2-7; D gene uncertain. The CDR3 has 14 residues. Germline CDR1 and CDR2: SGHDT and YYEEEE. V gave up 0 bases and J gave up 3 bases, with 10 bases separating them. The CDR3 DNA reads TGTGCCAGCAGCTTGGGGTTAGGGAACTACGAGCAGTACTTC. This codes for CASSLGLGNYEQYF.

V is TRBV7-2 and J is TRBJ2-7, with 10 bases matching TRBD2. The J call is in doubt because the DNA end fits TRBJ2-5 better. The CDR3 covers 14 residues. CDR1 is SGHTA and CDR2 is FQGNSA in the germline V gene. The DNA of the CDR3 is TGTGCCAGCAGACCTGGGACTAGCGAAGAGACCCAGTACTTC. Translation: CASRPGTSEETQYF.

This clonotype was seen a handful of times. The chain combines TRBV20-1 with TRBJ1-2; TRBD1 matches at 7 bases. With 4 bases clipped from V and 4 bases from J, the junction kept 6 bases outside the gene matches. The CDR3 consists of 13 residues. In germline, CDR1 is DFQATT, CDR2 SNEGSKA (reference sequence). In DNA form, the CDR3 reads TGCAGTGCTAACCACGACAGGGTCTATGGCTACACCTTC. This translates into CSANHDRVYGYTF.

The rearrangement links TRBV2 to TRBJ1-2, with D possibly being TRBD1 (5 bases). Trimming stripped 3 bases from V and 4 bases from J, with 15 bases between. The CDR3 length is 15 residues. Germline loops: CDR1 SNHLY, CDR2 FYNNEI. The CDR3 DNA is TGTGCCAGCAGTGACCCTAGTAGGGGAGGCTATGGCTACACCTTC. It translates to CASSDPSRGGYGYTF.

This chain links TRBV7-2 with TRBJ2-3, with D hard to call. Germline CDR1 is SGHTA and CDR2 is FQGNSA. CDR3 size: 15 residues. V lost 1 base and J lost 6, with 14 bases in between. The DNA for the CDR3 is TGTGCCAGCAGCTTAGTACAGCTTCGATTGGATACGCAGTATTTT. It yields the protein CASSLVQLRLDTQYF.

The rearrangement links TRBV12-3 or TRBV12-4 to TRBJ1-4, with 9 bases that match TRBD1. V trimming: 6 bases; J trimming: 3 bases; junction bases outside the gene matches: 8. The CDR3 has 16 amino acids. The CDR3 region is CASRPDRGRANEKLFF. CDR3 nucleotides: TGTGCCAGCAGACCGGACAGGGGCCGGGCTAATGAAAAACTGTTTTTT.

Here the CDR3 DNA reads TGTGCCAGCAGTTTCCCTTATCCTACGGGACAGGGCAACACTGAAGCTTTCTTT. It encodes CASSFPYPTGQGNTEAFF. V usage is TRBV12-3 or TRBV12-4 and J usage is TRBJ1-1; 9 nucleotides line up with TRBD1. V gave up 3 bases and J gave up 2 bases; unmatched junction bases: 13. The CDR3 sequence is 18 residues long.

This clonotype was recorded a few times. The chain uses TRBV5-6 and TRBJ1-2; 8 nucleotides align to TRBD1. In germline, CDR1 is SGHDT, CDR2 YYEEEE. Trimming removed 4 bases from V and 4 bases from J; junction bases left unmatched: 6. This CDR3 contains 14 residues. DNA for the CDR3: TGTGCCAGCAGCCTAAGGACAGGGTCCTATGGCTACACCTTC. Its protein is CASSLRTGSYGYTF.

This clonotype was counted only a few times. The CDR3 nucleotides are TGTGCCAGCAGTAACCAACAGGGACTCTCCTACGAGCAGTACTTC. Residues: CASSNQQGLSYEQYF. The V call is TRBV6-5, the J call TRBJ2-7; D possibly matches TRBD1 or TRBD2 (6 bases each). Germline V gene data show CDR1 as MNHEY and CDR2 as SVGAGI. The CDR3 is 15 amino acids. V was shortened by 5 bases and J by 0 bases, with 14 bases between the two germline ends.

This chain links TRBV20-1 with TRBJ1-6; D is unresolved. This CDR3 is 18 amino acids long. Looked up from germline, CDR1 is DFQATT and CDR2 is SNEGSKA (reference sequence). The V and J ends lost 0 bases and 7 bases respectively, with 22 bases between them. The CDR3 sequence: CSARDQPKDRPKNSPLHF. For the CDR3, the DNA is TGCAGTGCTAGAGACCAACCAAAGGACCGTCCTAAGAATTCACCCCTCCACTTT.

The rearrangement joins TRBV7-2 to TRBJ2-7; D remains ambiguous. CDR1 and CDR2 from the germline V gene are SGHTA and FQGNSA. This CDR3 is built from 14 residues. Trimming shortened V by 2 bases and J by 7 bases, and 15 bases separated the two germline ends. The CDR3 reads CASSLTLGLDEQYF. As DNA, the CDR3 is TGTGCCAGCAGCTTAACCCTGGGTTTGGATGAGCAGTACTTC.

This chain links TRBV5-1 with TRBJ1-2; TRBD1 aligns across 8 bases. The V gene end was trimmed by 2 bases and the J gene end by 4 bases; junction bases not matched to a gene: 7. This CDR3 spans 15 amino acids. Germline-derived CDR1 and CDR2 are SGHRS and YFSETQ. CDR3 amino acids: CASSFKTGALYGYTF. DNA of the CDR3: TGCGCCAGCAGCTTCAAGACAGGGGCGCTCTATGGCTACACCTTC. Based on the CDR3 plus reference TRBV5-1 and TRBJ1-2, the full variable domain is KAGVTQTPRYLIKTRGQQVTLSCSPISGHRSVSWYQQTPGQGLQFLFEYFSETQRNKGNFPGRFSGRQFSNSRSEMNVSTLELGDSALYLCASSFKTGALYGYTFGSGTRLTVV.

There are a few counts of this clonotype. V gene TRBV4-3 combines with J gene TRBJ2-1; D is unresolved. The CDR3 extends over 15 amino acids. Trimming pared 0 bases from V and 0 bases from J, leaving 6 bases between. From germline, CDR1 is LGHNA and CDR2 YSLEER. DNA for the CDR3: TGCGCCAGCAGCCAAGATCTGAGCTCCTACAATGAGCAGTTCTTC. Translation gives CASSQDLSSYNEQFF.

CDR3 amino acids: CASSVKVYEQYF. CDR3 in DNA: TGTGCCAGCAGTGTGAAAGTTTACGAGCAGTACTTC. This sequence joins TRBV2 and TRBJ2-7, with D unresolved. In germline, CDR1 is SNHLY, CDR2 FYNNEI. The V end lost 4 bases, the J end lost 4 bases, and 8 bases lay between the germline ends. The CDR3 extends over 12 amino acids.

The rearrangement uses TRBV7-9 and TRBJ1-1; D is possibly TRBD1 (6 bases). Germline V gene data show CDR1 as SEHNR and CDR2 as FQNEAQ (reference sequence). There are 16 residues in the CDR3. V lost 1 base and J 5 bases, leaving 17 bases between the germline ends. CDR3 protein: CASSLVGGPVGTEAFF. CDR3 in DNA: TGTGCCAGCAGCTTAGTCGGGGGGCCGGTGGGGACTGAAGCTTTCTTT.

The chain combines TRBV27 with TRBJ1-1; 12 bases are a match to TRBD1. The CDR3 contains 17 residues. Germline V gene data show CDR1 as MNHEY and CDR2 as SMNVEV (reference sequence). V lost 5 bases, J lost 1 base, and 8 bases stayed unmatched. The DNA of the CDR3 is TGTGCCAGCAGTATTTTAGGGACAGGGGGCCCGAACACTGAAGCTTTCTTT. This sequence encodes CASSILGTGGPNTEAFF.

The chain uses TRBV4-1 and TRBJ1-6, with 8 bases that match TRBD1. The germline CDR1 and CDR2 sequences are MGHRA and YSYEKL. Trimming at V came to 4 bases and at J to 7 bases, leaving 9 bases not matched to a gene. This CDR3 is 16 amino acids long. CDR3 region: CASSRNVQGANSPLHF. CDR3 bases: TGCGCCAGCAGCCGGAACGTTCAGGGGGCGAATTCACCCCTCCACTTT.

There are a few counts of this clonotype. The chain has TRBV11-2 and TRBJ2-5; D unclear. The CDR3 length is 14 residues. Germline CDR1 and CDR2: SGHAT and FQNNGV. Trimming cost V 1 base and J 3 bases, with 9 bases left between them. CDR3 DNA sequence: TGTGCCAGCAGCTTAGTGAGGCGGAAAGAGACCCAGTACTTC. Its translation is CASSLVRRKETQYF.